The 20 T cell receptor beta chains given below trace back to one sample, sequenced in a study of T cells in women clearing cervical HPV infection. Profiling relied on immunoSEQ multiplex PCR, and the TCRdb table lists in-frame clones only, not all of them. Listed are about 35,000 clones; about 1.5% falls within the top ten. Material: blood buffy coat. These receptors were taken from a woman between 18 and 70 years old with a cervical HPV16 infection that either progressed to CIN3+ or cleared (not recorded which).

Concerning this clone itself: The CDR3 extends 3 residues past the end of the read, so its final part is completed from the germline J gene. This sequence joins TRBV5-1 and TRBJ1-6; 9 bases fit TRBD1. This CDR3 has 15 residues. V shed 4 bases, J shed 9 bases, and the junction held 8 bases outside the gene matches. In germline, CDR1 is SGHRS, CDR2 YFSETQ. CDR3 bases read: TGCGCCAGCAGCCTGCAACAGGGGGCGGGTTCACCC. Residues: CASSLQQGAGSP. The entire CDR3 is CASSLQQGAGSPLHF.

Incomplete CDR3 DNA: TGTGCCAGCTCACCTGGGCGATCCAATCAGCCC. It yields the protein CASSPGRSNQP. The whole CDR3 region reads CASSPGRSNQPQHF. The chain is built from TRBV18 and TRBJ1-5; D is uncertain. The CDR3 extends 3 residues past the end of the read, so its final part is completed from the germline J gene. Between the trimmed V and J ends, which lost 3 bases and 3 bases, there was a span of 9 bases. Germline V CDR1 and CDR2: KGHSH, LQKENI. CDR3 length equals 14 residues.

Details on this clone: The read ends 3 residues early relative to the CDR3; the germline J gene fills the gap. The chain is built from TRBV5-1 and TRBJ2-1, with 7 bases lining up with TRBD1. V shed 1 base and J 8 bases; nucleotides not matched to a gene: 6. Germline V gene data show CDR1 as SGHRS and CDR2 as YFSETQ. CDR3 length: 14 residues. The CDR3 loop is CASSLRQGGHEQFF. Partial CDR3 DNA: TGCGCCAGCAGCTTGCGACAGGGTGGGCATGAG. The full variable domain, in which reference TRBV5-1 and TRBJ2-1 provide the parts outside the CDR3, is KAGVTQTPRYLIKTRGQQVTLSCSPISGHRSVSWYQQTPGQGLQFLFEYFSETQRNKGNFPGRFSGRQFSNSRSEMNVSTLELGDSALYLCASSLRQGGHEQFFGPGTRLTVL.

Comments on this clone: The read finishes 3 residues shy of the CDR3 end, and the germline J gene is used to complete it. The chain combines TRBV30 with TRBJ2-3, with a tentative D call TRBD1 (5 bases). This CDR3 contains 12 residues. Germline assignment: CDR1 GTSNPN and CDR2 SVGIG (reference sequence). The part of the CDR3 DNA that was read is TGTGCCTGGAGTGTAGGGGTAGTGCCG. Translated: CAWSVGVVP. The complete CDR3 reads CAWSVGVVPQYF.

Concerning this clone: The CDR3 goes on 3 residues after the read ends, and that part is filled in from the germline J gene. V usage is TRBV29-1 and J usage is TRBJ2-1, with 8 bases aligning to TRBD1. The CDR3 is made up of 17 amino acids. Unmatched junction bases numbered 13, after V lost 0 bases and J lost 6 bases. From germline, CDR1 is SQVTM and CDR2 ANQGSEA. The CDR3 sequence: CSVEDTGGRTTSNEQFF. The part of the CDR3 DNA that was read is TGCAGCGTTGAAGATACAGGGGGGCGGACTACCTCCAATGAG.

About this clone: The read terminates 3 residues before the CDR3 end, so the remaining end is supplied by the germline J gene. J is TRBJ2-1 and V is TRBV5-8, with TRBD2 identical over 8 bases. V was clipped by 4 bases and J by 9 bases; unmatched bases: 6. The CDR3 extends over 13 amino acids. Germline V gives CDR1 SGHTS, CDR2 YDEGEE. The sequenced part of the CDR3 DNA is TGTGCCAGCAGCACCGGGACTAGTTTTGAG. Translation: CASSTGTSFE. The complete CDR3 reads CASSTGTSFEQFF.

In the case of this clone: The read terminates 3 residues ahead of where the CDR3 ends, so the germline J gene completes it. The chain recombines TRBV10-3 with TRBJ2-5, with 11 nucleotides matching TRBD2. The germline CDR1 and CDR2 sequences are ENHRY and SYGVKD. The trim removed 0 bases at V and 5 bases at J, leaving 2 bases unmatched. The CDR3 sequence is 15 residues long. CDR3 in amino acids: CAISESASGGETQYF. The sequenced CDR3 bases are TGTGCCATCAGTGAGTCCGCTAGCGGGGGGGAGACC.

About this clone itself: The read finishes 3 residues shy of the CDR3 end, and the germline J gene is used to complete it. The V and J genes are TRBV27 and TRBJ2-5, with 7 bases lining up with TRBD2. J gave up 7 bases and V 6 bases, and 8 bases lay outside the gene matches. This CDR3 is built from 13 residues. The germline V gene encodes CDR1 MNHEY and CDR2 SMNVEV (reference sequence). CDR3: CASSPGGGRTQYF. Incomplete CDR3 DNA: TGTGCCAGCAGCCCTGGGGGGGGGAGGACC.

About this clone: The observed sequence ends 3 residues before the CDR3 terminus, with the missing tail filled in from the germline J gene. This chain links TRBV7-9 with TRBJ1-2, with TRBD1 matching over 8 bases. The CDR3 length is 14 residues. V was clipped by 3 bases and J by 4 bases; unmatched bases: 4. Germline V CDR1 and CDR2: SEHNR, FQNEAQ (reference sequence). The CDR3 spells CASSFQGTGYGYTF. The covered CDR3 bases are TGTGCCAGCAGCTTTCAGGGGACAGGCTATGGC.

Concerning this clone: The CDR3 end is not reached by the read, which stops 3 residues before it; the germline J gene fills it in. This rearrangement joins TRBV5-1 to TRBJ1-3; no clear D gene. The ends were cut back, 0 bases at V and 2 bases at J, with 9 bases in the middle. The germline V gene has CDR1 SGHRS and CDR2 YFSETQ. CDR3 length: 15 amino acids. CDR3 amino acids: CASSLADIAGNTIYF. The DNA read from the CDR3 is TGCGCCAGCAGCTTGGCCGACATAGCTGGAAACACC.

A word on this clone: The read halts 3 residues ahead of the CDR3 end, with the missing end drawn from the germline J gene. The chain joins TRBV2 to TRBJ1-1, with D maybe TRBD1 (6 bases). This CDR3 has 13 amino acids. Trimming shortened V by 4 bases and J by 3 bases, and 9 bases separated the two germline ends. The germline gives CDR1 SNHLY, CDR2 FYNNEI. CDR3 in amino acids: CASSAPGDTEAFF. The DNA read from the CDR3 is TGTGCCAGCAGTGCCCCAGGGGACACTGAA.

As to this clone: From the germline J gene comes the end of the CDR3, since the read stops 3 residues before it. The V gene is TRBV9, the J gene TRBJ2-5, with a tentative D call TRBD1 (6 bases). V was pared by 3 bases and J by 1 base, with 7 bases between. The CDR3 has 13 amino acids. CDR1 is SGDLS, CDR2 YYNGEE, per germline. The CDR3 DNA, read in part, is TGTGCCAGCAGCGGGGACACCCAAGAGACC. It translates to CASSGDTQET. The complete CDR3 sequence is CASSGDTQETQYF.

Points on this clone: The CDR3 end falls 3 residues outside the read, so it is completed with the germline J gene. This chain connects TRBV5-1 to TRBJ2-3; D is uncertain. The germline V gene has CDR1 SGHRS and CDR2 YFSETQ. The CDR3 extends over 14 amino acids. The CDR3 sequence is CASSLGAIQETQYF. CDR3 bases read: TGCGCCAGCAGCTTGGGGGCAATACAAGAGACG.

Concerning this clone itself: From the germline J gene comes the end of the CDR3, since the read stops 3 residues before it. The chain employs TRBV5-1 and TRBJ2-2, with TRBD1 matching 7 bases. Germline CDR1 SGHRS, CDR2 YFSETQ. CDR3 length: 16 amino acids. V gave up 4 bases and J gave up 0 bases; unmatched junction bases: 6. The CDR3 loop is CASSPWTGPNTGELFF. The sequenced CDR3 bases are TGCGCCAGCAGCCCTTGGACAGGACCGAACACCGGGGAG.

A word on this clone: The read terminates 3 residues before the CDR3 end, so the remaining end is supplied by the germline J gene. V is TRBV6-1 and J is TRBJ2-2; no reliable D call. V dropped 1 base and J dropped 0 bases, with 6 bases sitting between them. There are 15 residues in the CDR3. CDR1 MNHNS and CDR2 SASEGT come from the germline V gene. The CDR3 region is CASSEGRTNTGELFF. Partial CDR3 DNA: TGTGCCAGCAGTGAAGGCAGGACGAACACCGGGGAG.

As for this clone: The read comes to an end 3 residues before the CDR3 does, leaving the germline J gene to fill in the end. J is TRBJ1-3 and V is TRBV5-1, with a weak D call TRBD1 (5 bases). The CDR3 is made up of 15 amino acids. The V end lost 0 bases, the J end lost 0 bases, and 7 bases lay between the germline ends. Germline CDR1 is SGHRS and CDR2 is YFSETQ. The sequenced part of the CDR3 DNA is TGCGCCAGCAGCTTGGAGGGGAACTCTGGAAACACC. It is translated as CASSLEGNSGNT. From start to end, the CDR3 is CASSLEGNSGNTIYF.

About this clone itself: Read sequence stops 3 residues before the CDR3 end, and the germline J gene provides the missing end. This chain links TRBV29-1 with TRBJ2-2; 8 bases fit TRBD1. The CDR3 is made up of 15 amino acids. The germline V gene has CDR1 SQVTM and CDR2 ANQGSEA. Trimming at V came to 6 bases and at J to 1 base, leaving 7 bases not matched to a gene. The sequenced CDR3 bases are TGCAGCGTGCGATCCGGGACAGGGAACACCGGGGAG. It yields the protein CSVRSGTGNTGE. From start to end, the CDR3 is CSVRSGTGNTGELFF.

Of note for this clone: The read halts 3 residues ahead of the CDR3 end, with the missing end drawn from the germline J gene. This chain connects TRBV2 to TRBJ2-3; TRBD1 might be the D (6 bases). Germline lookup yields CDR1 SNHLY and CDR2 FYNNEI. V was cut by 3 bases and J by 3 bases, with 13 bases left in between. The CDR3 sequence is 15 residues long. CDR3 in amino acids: CASSDVTGITDTQYF. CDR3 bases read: TGTGCCAGCAGTGACGTAACAGGGATTACAGATACG.

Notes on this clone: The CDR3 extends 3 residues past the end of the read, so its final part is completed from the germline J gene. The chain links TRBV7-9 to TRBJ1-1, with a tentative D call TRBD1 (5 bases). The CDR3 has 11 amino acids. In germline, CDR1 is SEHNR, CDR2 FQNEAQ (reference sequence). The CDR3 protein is CASSLQGQAFF. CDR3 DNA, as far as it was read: TGTGCCAGCAGCTTACAGGGTCAG.

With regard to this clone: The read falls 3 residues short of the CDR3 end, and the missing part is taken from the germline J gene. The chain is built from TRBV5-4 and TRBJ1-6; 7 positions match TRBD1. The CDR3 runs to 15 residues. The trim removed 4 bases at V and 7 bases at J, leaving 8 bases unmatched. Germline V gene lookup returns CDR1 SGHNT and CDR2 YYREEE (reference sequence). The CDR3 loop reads CASSQRTGGNSPLHF. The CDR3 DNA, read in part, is TGTGCCAGCAGCCAGAGGACAGGCGGGAATTCACCC.